This T cell receptor (beta chain) emerged from a study of T cell responses to AZD1222 COVID-19 vaccine. Broader study findings: Repertoire sampling was restricted to post-peak T cell response timepoints. Spike regions recognized by vaccine-associated CD4 TCRs spanned the protein, led by 160-218 and 743-854. White British ancestry dominated among donors, who included more females, and clonal diversity was possibly underestimated. Spike-specific TCRs gained breadth and depth after people received two AZD1222 doses.

The germline V gene encodes CDR1 MNHEY and CDR2 SVGAGI. The germline V and J ends were trimmed by 4 bases and 5 bases, with 9 bases remaining between them. CDR3 length: 13 amino acids. Worth noting for this clone: Its antigen is not identified.

Produced via immunoSEQ multiplex PCR; TCRdb's table is partial and in-frame only. The data contain fewer than 30,000 clones, over 90% of them singletons. The starting material was peripheral blood, obtained on day 0 of AZD1222 vaccination. The chain combines TRBV6-5 with TRBJ1-5; D is perhaps TRBD1 (6 bases). This TCR derives from an adult in good health. CDR3 region: CASSWRTDQPQHF. The DNA for the CDR3 is TGTGCCAGCAGTTGGAGGACAGATCAGCCCCAGCATTTT.